The 15 T cell receptor beta chains reported below all come from one sample, sequenced in a study of technical replicates of blood from several donors. The table came from immunoSEQ multiplex PCR; TCRdb's copy has only in-frame clones and leaves some out. This repertoire shows tens of thousands of clones, 87% found once; its top ten account for 4% to 6.5%. The sequenced sample was PBMCs. These TCRs come from a human donor in good health. Some clones in this sample may be carry-over from other donors' samples.

The V gene is TRBV7-6, the J gene TRBJ2-7; 8 bases match TRBD2. The junction had 10 bases not matched to a gene; V was cut back by 3 bases and J by 3 bases. Germline CDR1 and CDR2: SGHVS and FNYEAQ. The CDR3 runs 16 residues. The CDR3 DNA reads TGTGCCAGCAGCTTCGGGGGACTAGGTGGTGGCTACGAGCAGTACTTC. Protein product: CASSFGGLGGGYEQYF. Together with reference TRBV7-6 and TRBJ2-7, the CDR3 gives the full variable domain: GAGVSQSPRYKVTKRGQDVALRCDPISGHVSLYWYRQALGQGPEFLTYFNYEAQQDKSGLPNDRFSAERPEGSISTLTIQRTEQRDSAMYRCASSFGGLGGGYEQYFGPGTRLTVT.

The chain carries TRBV6-4 and TRBJ2-3, with a weak D call TRBD2 (6 bases). Trimming cost V 0 bases and J 4 bases, with 8 bases left between them. Germline V gives CDR1 MRHNA, CDR2 SNTAGT. The CDR3 length is 14 residues. This CDR3 reads CASSDSTGADTQYF. The CDR3 region has the DNA TGTGCCAGCAGTGACTCGACGGGGGCAGATACGCAGTATTTT.

This chain links TRBV18 with TRBJ2-2, with 7 bases identical to TRBD1. Germline CDR1 and CDR2: KGHSH and LQKENI. The CDR3 covers 16 residues. The V gene end was trimmed by 3 bases and the J gene end by 0 bases; junction bases not matched to a gene: 4. The CDR3: CASSPPGTANTGELFF. Here the CDR3 DNA reads TGTGCCAGCTCACCTCCCGGGACAGCGAACACCGGGGAGCTGTTTTTT.

This chain links TRBV30 with TRBJ2-7; possible D gene TRBD1, 6 bases. The length of the CDR3 is 13 residues. CDR1 is GTSNPN and CDR2 is SVGIG in the germline V gene (reference sequence). Trimming cost V 0 bases and J 3 bases, with 9 bases left between them. This CDR3 reads CAWSVRRGYEQYF. CDR3 DNA sequence: TGTGCCTGGAGTGTACGCAGGGGCTACGAGCAGTACTTC.

The V and J genes are TRBV6-5 and TRBJ2-1; 7 bases fit TRBD2. Losses at the gene ends were 2 bases for V and 8 bases for J; bases not matched to a gene: 9. CDR3 size: 15 residues. Germline-derived CDR1 and CDR2 are MNHEY and SVGAGI. The DNA of the CDR3 is TGTGCCAGCAGTTACGGTGGACTAGGGGCGTATGAGCAGTTCTTC. Its protein is CASSYGGLGAYEQFF.

The rearrangement links TRBV7-6 to TRBJ2-7; 8 bases align to TRBD1. Germline V gene lookup returns CDR1 SGHVS and CDR2 FNYEAQ. The CDR3 totals 14 residues. Unmatched junction bases numbered 2, after V lost 3 bases and J lost 1 base. The CDR3 region has the DNA TGTGCCAGCAGCTTCGGACAGGGATCCTACGAGCAGTACTTC. It encodes CASSFGQGSYEQYF.

This chain connects TRBV6-5 to TRBJ1-5, with a weak D call TRBD1 (5 bases). CDR3 length equals 16 residues. The V end was cut by 2 bases, the J end by 2 bases, with 13 bases between. Germline CDR1 and CDR2: MNHEY and SVGAGI. The CDR3 DNA is TGTGCCAGCAGTTACCGGGGGGGTATGGGCAATCAGCCCCAGCATTTT. This codes for CASSYRGGMGNQPQHF.

In its sample, this clone was seen once. This sequence joins TRBV11-1 and TRBJ2-7; a possible D gene is TRBD1 (5 bases). Germline CDR1 reads SGHAT; CDR2 reads FQDESV (reference sequence). With 3 bases removed from V and 0 bases from J, the gap between germline ends came to 12 bases. The CDR3 sequence is 15 residues long. The DNA for the CDR3 is TGTGCCAGCAGCTTTCGCAGGGCGATCTCCTACGAGCAGTACTTC. It translates to CASSFRRAISYEQYF.

This chain uses TRBV18 with TRBJ2-5; 8 nucleotides match TRBD2. CDR1 KGHSH and CDR2 LQKENI come from the germline V gene. V lost 3 bases, J lost 4 bases, and 1 base stayed unmatched. The CDR3 consists of 13 residues. The CDR3 spells CASSPGLGETQYF. As DNA, the CDR3 is TGTGCCAGCTCACCGGGACTAGGAGAGACCCAGTACTTC.

The rearrangement uses TRBV6-1 and TRBJ1-4; 12 nucleotides match TRBD1. J was trimmed by 8 bases and V by 6 bases; bases with no gene match: 4. This CDR3 spans 14 amino acids. Germline V gene lookup returns CDR1 MNHNS and CDR2 SASEGT. The CDR3 loop reads CASRTGTGGEKLFF. In nucleotides, the CDR3 is TGTGCCAGCAGAACCGGGACAGGGGGCGAAAAACTGTTTTTT.

The V call is TRBV7-9, the J call TRBJ1-4; 10 bases map to TRBD1. Losses at the gene ends were 5 bases for V and 2 bases for J; bases not matched to a gene: 5. Germline V lookup: CDR1 SEHNR, CDR2 FQNEAQ (reference sequence). This CDR3 has 16 amino acids. The CDR3 region has the DNA TGTGCCAGCAGCCCCGACAGGGGGCTCACTAATGAAAAACTGTTTTTT. It yields the protein CASSPDRGLTNEKLFF. The full variable domain, with the rest looked up from reference TRBV7-9 and TRBJ1-4, is DTGVSQNPRHKITKRGQNVTFRCDPISEHNRLYWYRQTLGQGPEFLTYFQNEAQLEKSRLLSDRFSAERPKGSFSTLEIQRTEQGDSAMYLCASSPDRGLTNEKLFFGSGTQLSVL.

The chain joins TRBV27 to TRBJ1-6, with 7 positions matching TRBD1. There are 15 residues in the CDR3. CDR1 is MNHEY and CDR2 is SMNVEV in the germline V gene (reference sequence). The junction had 5 bases not matched to a gene; V was cut back by 1 base and J by 8 bases. DNA of the CDR3: TGTGCCAGCAGTTTATTAGGGGGCTTGGATTCACCCCTCCACTTT. Protein sequence: CASSLLGGLDSPLHF.

The chain combines TRBV4-2 with TRBJ2-2; 9 bases line up with TRBD1. The CDR3 contains 17 residues. Germline CDR1 LGHNA, CDR2 YNFKEQ. V was pared by 4 bases and J by 3 bases, with 9 bases of the junction left unmatched. CDR3 DNA sequence: TGTGCCAGCAGCCCCCGAAGCGGGACAGGGCACACCGGGGAGCTGTTTTTT. It is translated as CASSPRSGTGHTGELFF.

The J gene is TRBJ1-2, the V gene TRBV19; 10 nucleotides agree with TRBD1. Germline CDR1 LNHDA, CDR2 SQIVND (reference sequence). The CDR3 loop spans 14 amino acids. Trimming removed 10 bases from V and 5 bases from J; junction bases left unmatched: 10. The CDR3 nucleotides are TGTGCCACCCAGGGACAGGGGACGGCATATGGCTACACCTTC. Its protein is CATQGQGTAYGYTF.

This rearrangement joins TRBV29-1 to TRBJ2-5; a possible D gene is TRBD1 (5 bases). The germline V gene has CDR1 SQVTM and CDR2 ANQGSEA. V dropped 6 bases and J dropped 5 bases, with 16 bases sitting between them. The CDR3 totals 13 residues. The CDR3 DNA is TGCAGCGTCCCCATGGGGCTAGACGAGACCCAGTACTTC. Translation gives CSVPMGLDETQYF.